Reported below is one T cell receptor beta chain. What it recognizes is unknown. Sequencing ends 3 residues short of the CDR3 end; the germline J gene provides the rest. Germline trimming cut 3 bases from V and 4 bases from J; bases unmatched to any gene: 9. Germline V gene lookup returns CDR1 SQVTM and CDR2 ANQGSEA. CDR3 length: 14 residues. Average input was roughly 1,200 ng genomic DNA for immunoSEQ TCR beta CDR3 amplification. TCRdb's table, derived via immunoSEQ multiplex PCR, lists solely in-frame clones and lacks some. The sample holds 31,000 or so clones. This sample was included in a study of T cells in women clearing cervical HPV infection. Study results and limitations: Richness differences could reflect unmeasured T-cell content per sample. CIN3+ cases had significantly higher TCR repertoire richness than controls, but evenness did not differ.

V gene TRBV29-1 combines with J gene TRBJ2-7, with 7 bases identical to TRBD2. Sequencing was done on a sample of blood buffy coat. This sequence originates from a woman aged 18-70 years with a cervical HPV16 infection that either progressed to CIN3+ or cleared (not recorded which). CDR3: CSVEERDGTYEQYF. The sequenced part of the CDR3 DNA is TGCAGCGTTGAGGAGCGGGATGGAACGTACGAG.